Following are 27 T cell receptor beta chains from one sample sequenced in a study of cytomegalovirus exposure and HLA in healthy donors. Use of 60 Vbeta and 13 Jbeta primers characterized the PCR. Assay: immunoSEQ multiplex PCR; the TCRdb copy retains only in-frame clones and omits some. The sample records some 200,000 clones, 80% to 85% being singletons. Source material: PBMCs. These receptors were taken from a woman younger than 30 in good health and CMV-seronegative.

CDR3: CASSTDRSSGNTIYF. The CDR3 nucleotides are TGTGCCAGTAGTACCGACAGGAGCTCTGGAAACACCATATATTTT. The chain combines TRBV19 with TRBJ1-3; tentative D call: TRBD1 (6 bases). Germline-derived CDR1 and CDR2 are LNHDA and SQIVND (reference sequence). V lost 4 bases, J lost 0 bases, and 10 bases lay in between. The CDR3 runs to 15 residues.

The chain employs TRBV7-6 and TRBJ2-7, with D possibly TRBD1 on 6 matching bases. Germline-derived CDR1 and CDR2 are SGHVS and FNYEAQ. V lost 2 bases, J lost 5 bases, and 10 bases lay in between. CDR3 length: 13 residues. CDR3 protein: CASSLRGGDEQYF. The CDR3 DNA is TGTGCCAGCAGCTTAAGAGGGGGTGACGAGCAGTACTTC.

This clone occurred a few times. J is TRBJ2-7 and V is TRBV7-2, with TRBD2 matching 9 bases. In germline, CDR1 is SGHTA, CDR2 FQGNSA. The CDR3 extends over 14 amino acids. V lost 4 bases to trimming and J lost 4 bases; unmatched junction nucleotides: 5. The CDR3 loop reads CASSYASGVYEQYF. In DNA form, the CDR3 reads TGTGCCAGCAGCTACGCTAGCGGGGTATACGAGCAGTACTTC.

This clone turned up a few times. V is TRBV10-3 and J is TRBJ1-1; D perhaps matches TRBD1 (5 bases). The CDR3 loop spans 13 amino acids. V lost 8 bases, J lost 3 bases, and 13 bases lay in between. The V gene's germline CDR1 is ENHRY and CDR2 SYGVKD. CDR3 in amino acids: CAILRGVDTEAFF. CDR3 nucleotide sequence: TGTGCCATCCTGCGGGGGGTGGACACTGAAGCTTTCTTT.

This clone was observed a few times. The chain carries TRBV19 and TRBJ2-6; possibly TRBD1 for D (5 bases). The CDR3 extends over 17 amino acids. V was pared by 7 bases and J by 0 bases, with 16 bases between. CDR1 and CDR2 (germline): LNHDA, SQIVND (reference sequence). The CDR3 coding sequence is TGTGCCAGTACAAAGTCAGGGCTGGGCTCTGGGGCCAACGTCCTGACTTTC. Amino acids: CASTKSGLGSGANVLTF.

The chain recombines TRBV6-1 with TRBJ2-5; 13 bases align to TRBD2. Trimming cost V 8 bases and J 4 bases; bases outside gene matches: 4. Germline assignment: CDR1 MNHNS and CDR2 SASEGT. The CDR3 runs to 14 residues. CDR3 DNA sequence: TGTGCCAGCGGGCGGACTAGCGGGGGAGAGACCCAGTACTTC. Its translation: CASGRTSGGETQYF.

The rearrangement uses TRBV7-2 and TRBJ2-4; the D is unclear. CDR1 SGHTA and CDR2 FQGNSA come from the germline V gene. V lost 5 bases to trimming and J lost 6 bases, with 14 bases between them. CDR3 size: 14 residues. The CDR3 reads CASSRTAFGNIQYF. The CDR3 DNA sequence: TGTGCCAGCAGCCGTACAGCTTTCGGAAACATTCAGTACTTC.

This clone was seen only once. The chain carries TRBV27 and TRBJ2-7, with D possibly being TRBD1 (5 bases). Germline V gene sequence: CDR1 MNHEY, CDR2 SMNVEV (reference sequence). V was clipped by 5 bases and J by 1 base, with 12 bases between them. CDR3 length: 14 amino acids. The CDR3 DNA follows: TGTGCCAGCAGTCCCTTCCAGGGATCCTACGAGCAGTACTTC. Protein product: CASSPFQGSYEQYF.

The V call is TRBV2, the J call TRBJ2-2; the match to TRBD2 covers 7 bases. With V trimmed by 7 bases and J by 4 bases, 21 bases remained unmatched. The CDR3 consists of 19 residues. CDR1 is SNHLY and CDR2 is FYNNEI in the germline V gene. DNA for the CDR3: TGTGCCAGCAAAAAGGTTGTGGGAGGGGACCTAGGACGCACCGGGGAGCTGTTTTTT. This encodes CASKKVVGGDLGRTGELFF.

This chain joins TRBV25-1 and TRBJ2-7, with D possibly matching TRBD2 (6 bases). From germline, CDR1 is MGHDK and CDR2 SYGVNS. The CDR3 spans 11 residues. The V end was cut by 6 bases, the J end by 3 bases, with 6 bases between. CDR3 amino acids: CASSGGYEQYF. The CDR3, as DNA: TGTGCCAGCAGCGGGGGCTACGAGCAGTACTTC.

This clone was seen once. The chain couples TRBV7-6 to TRBJ2-1, with a possible D match to TRBD2 (6 bases). The ends were cut back, 1 base at V and 6 bases at J, with 13 bases in the middle. The CDR3 spans 15 residues. Germline V gene sequence: CDR1 SGHVS, CDR2 FNYEAQ. The CDR3 nucleotides read TGTGCCAGCAGCTTAGGGGGTTACGGGGGCAATGAGCAGTTCTTC. This encodes CASSLGGYGGNEQFF. Together with reference TRBV7-6 and TRBJ2-1, the CDR3 gives the full variable domain: GAGVSQSPRYKVTKRGQDVALRCDPISGHVSLYWYRQALGQGPEFLTYFNYEAQQDKSGLPNDRFSAERPEGSISTLTIQRTEQRDSAMYRCASSLGGYGGNEQFFGPGTRLTVL.

The V gene is TRBV5-1, the J gene TRBJ2-5; 10 nucleotides agree with TRBD2. The V gene's germline CDR1 is SGHRS and CDR2 YFSETQ. This CDR3 is 16 amino acids long. V lost 0 bases, J lost 4 bases, and 6 bases stayed unmatched. The CDR3 here is CASSLVTGTSAETQYF. The CDR3 DNA reads as TGCGCCAGCAGCTTGGTCACCGGGACTAGCGCAGAGACCCAGTACTTC.

This clone was counted a few times. Germline and junction disagree at one end, which may indicate a read error. J is TRBJ1-2 and V is TRBV7-9; no clear D gene. The CDR3 is made up of 12 amino acids. Per the germline V gene, CDR1 is SEHNR and CDR2 is FQNEAQ (reference sequence). The CDR3 DNA follows: TGTTCCAGCAGCACCCAAACGAGCCCCTACACCTTC. This sequence encodes CSSSTQTSPYTF. Looking up the rest from reference TRBV7-9 and TRBJ1-2 gives the full variable domain: DTGVSQNPRHKITKRGQNVTFRCDPISEHNRLYWYRQTLGQGPEFLTYFQNEAQLEKSRLLSDRFSAERPKGSFSTLEIQRTEQGDSAMYLCSSSTQTSPYTFGSGTRLTVV.

This chain joins TRBV7-2 and TRBJ2-1, with 7 bases identical to TRBD1. Germline V gene sequence: CDR1 SGHTA, CDR2 FQGNSA. The CDR3 has 14 residues. With V trimmed by 5 bases and J by 15 bases, 16 bases remained unmatched. The CDR3 sequence is CASSQIVSRTGLFF. For the CDR3, the DNA is TGTGCCAGCAGCCAAATAGTCTCTCGGACAGGTCTGTTCTTC. Filled out from reference TRBV7-2 and TRBJ2-1, the complete variable domain reads GAGVSQSPSNKVTEKGKDVELRCDPISGHTALYWYRQSLGQGLEFLIYFQGNSAPDKSGLPSDRFSAERTGGSVSTLTIQRTQQEDSAVYLCASSQIVSRTGLFFGPGTRLTVL.

The chain is built from TRBV7-2 and TRBJ1-5; D not resolved. The V end lost 1 base, the J end lost 6 bases, and 13 bases lay between the germline ends. Germline V CDR1 and CDR2: SGHTA, FQGNSA. The CDR3 length is 15 residues. The CDR3 DNA sequence: TGTGCCAGCAGCTTAGTCGGCGGTGGAAGTCAGCCCCAGCATTTT. Residues: CASSLVGGGSQPQHF.

Here the CDR3 DNA reads TGTGCCAGCAGTTCCGGGGGGCCGGGAGAGACCCAGTACTTC. Amino acids: CASSSGGPGETQYF. The rearrangement joins TRBV6-5 to TRBJ2-5; a possible D gene is TRBD2 (7 bases). The CDR3 is made up of 14 amino acids. Trimming pared 4 bases from V and 4 bases from J, leaving 13 bases between. Germline loops: CDR1 MNHEY, CDR2 SVGAGI.

This clone appeared once. The chain links TRBV5-1 to TRBJ2-2; tentatively, D is TRBD1 (5 bases). V was trimmed by 0 bases and J by 4 bases, leaving 13 bases between them. The CDR3 contains 16 residues. Looked up from germline, CDR1 is SGHRS and CDR2 is YFSETQ. DNA for the CDR3: TGCGCCAGCAGCTTGGACGTCACAGGACCCACCGGGGAGCTGTTTTTT. It yields the protein CASSLDVTGPTGELFF.

V and J are TRBV7-9 and TRBJ1-1; 10 bases agree with TRBD1. J gave up 10 bases and V 6 bases, and 8 bases lay outside the gene matches. This CDR3 has 13 amino acids. Germline V lookup: CDR1 SEHNR, CDR2 FQNEAQ (reference sequence). CDR3 sequence (DNA): TGTGCCAGCAGTTCGACAGGGGGCCTAGGAGCTTTCTTT. This encodes CASSSTGGLGAFF.

This chain joins TRBV5-1 and TRBJ2-1, with 8 bases identical to TRBD1. Germline loops: CDR1 SGHRS, CDR2 YFSETQ. V lost 1 base to trimming and J lost 6 bases; unmatched junction nucleotides: 0. This CDR3 is built from 13 residues. The CDR3 DNA reads TGCGCCAGCAGCTTGACAGGGGGCAATGAGCAGTTCTTC. Its translation is CASSLTGGNEQFF.

The rearrangement joins TRBV7-2 to TRBJ2-2; 8 nucleotides agree with TRBD2. This CDR3 contains 15 residues. Germline V gives CDR1 SGHTA, CDR2 FQGNSA. V lost 6 bases, J lost 3 bases, and 6 bases stayed unmatched. CDR3 nucleotide sequence: TGTGCCAGCAGGTCCGGGGGGGCCGACACCGGGGAGCTGTTTTTT. Translated, it gives CASRSGGADTGELFF.

V and J are TRBV20-1 and TRBJ2-7; the D is unclear. V lost 6 bases, J lost 7 bases, and 13 bases lay in between. The germline CDR1 and CDR2 sequences are DFQATT and SNEGSKA (reference sequence). This CDR3 comprises 11 residues. CDR3 sequence: CSATTHSEQYF. Written as DNA, the CDR3 is TGCAGTGCAACAACCCATTCGGAGCAGTACTTC.

The chain combines TRBV5-1 with TRBJ2-5; 9 bases agree with TRBD1. Trimming took 2 bases from V and 4 from J; bases not matched to a gene: 3. Germline CDR1 is SGHRS and CDR2 is YFSETQ. This CDR3 has 14 residues. CDR3 protein: CASSLQGAGETQYF. The DNA of the CDR3 is TGCGCCAGCAGCTTACAGGGGGCGGGAGAGACCCAGTACTTC.

The chain couples TRBV5-6 to TRBJ2-3; TRBD2 might be the D (6 bases). V lost 3 bases, J lost 2 bases, and 13 bases lay in between. In germline, CDR1 is SGHDT, CDR2 YYEEEE. The CDR3 runs 15 residues. This CDR3 is CASSSLGLSTDTQYF. CDR3 coding DNA: TGTGCCAGCAGCTCGCTGGGACTCTCCACAGATACGCAGTATTTT.

The rearrangement joins TRBV6-6 to TRBJ1-1; 8 bases match TRBD1. This CDR3 spans 14 amino acids. CDR1 and CDR2 from the germline V gene are MNHNY and SVGAGI (reference sequence). Losses at the gene ends were 3 bases for V and 3 bases for J; bases not matched to a gene: 3. The CDR3 is CASSYIRGHTEAFF. The CDR3 DNA reads TGTGCCAGCAGTTATATCAGGGGGCACACTGAAGCTTTCTTT.

V usage is TRBV18 and J usage is TRBJ1-5; 10 nucleotides match TRBD1. This CDR3 has 17 residues. In germline, CDR1 is KGHSH, CDR2 LQKENI. V dropped 2 bases and J dropped 2; count of bases not matched to a gene: 6. The CDR3 spells CASSPDRGRLGNQPQHF. CDR3 in DNA: TGTGCCAGCTCACCAGACAGGGGGCGCCTGGGCAATCAGCCCCAGCATTTT.

This clone has only a few counts. The chain employs TRBV5-4 and TRBJ2-7, with TRBD2 as a possible D gene (5 bases). The V gene lost 3 bases and the J gene lost 5 bases, with 9 bases spanning the gap. The CDR3 extends over 12 amino acids. The germline V gene encodes CDR1 SGHNT and CDR2 YYREEE (reference sequence). CDR3 amino acids: CASSSMGDEQYF. The DNA for the CDR3 is TGTGCCAGCAGCTCTATGGGAGACGAGCAGTACTTC.

The chain has TRBV5-1 and TRBJ2-1, with TRBD2 matching over 10 bases. CDR3 length: 16 residues. V gave up 4 bases and J gave up 4 bases; unmatched junction bases: 8. The germline V gene has CDR1 SGHRS and CDR2 YFSETQ. The CDR3 protein is CASSLETSGQYNEQFF. For the CDR3, the DNA is TGCGCCAGCAGCCTAGAGACTAGCGGGCAATACAATGAGCAGTTCTTC.